These 5 T cell receptor beta chains originate from one sample sequenced in a study of T cell responses to AZD1222 COVID-19 vaccine (dated by TCRdb to about 2021). Sample time point, as interpreted from the label and publication: about 28 days (+/-7) after the second vaccine dose. Library creation used the immunoSEQ multiplex PCR assay. TCRdb carries this immuneACCESS record with in-frame sequences only. Its versions omit some clonotypes, under half of them owing to an unresolved V gene in the studies checked, with the rest unexplained. The sample includes about 150,000 clones, with more than 70% observed a single time. Of the sample, about 1.8% falls within the top ten clones. The specimen was peripheral blood, collected 28 days after the second AZD1222 dose. These receptors were taken from an adult who received the AZD1222 COVID-19 vaccine.

The gene calls are TRBV6-5 and TRBJ1-2; 7 nucleotides match TRBD1. The CDR3 runs 16 residues. The germline V gene has CDR1 MNHEY and CDR2 SVGAGI. J lost 2 bases, V lost 4 bases, and 10 bases had no gene match. The CDR3 bases are TGTGCCAGCAGTTCGAGCACAGGGGACTCCAACTATGGCTACACCTTC. It specifies CASSSSTGDSNYGYTF.

The chain joins TRBV12-5 to TRBJ1-1; D is possibly TRBD1 (6 bases). Looked up from germline, CDR1 is LGHNT and CDR2 is FRNRAP. The ends were cut back, 0 bases at V and 0 bases at J, with 11 bases in the middle. This CDR3 is built from 16 residues. As DNA, the CDR3 is TGTGCTAGTGGTTTGGTATTGGGGGCGGTGAACACTGAAGCTTTCTTT. This gives the protein CASGLVLGAVNTEAFF.

A note on this clone: A junction end diverges from the germline sequence, so it may reflect a read error. This sequence joins TRBV2 and TRBJ1-6; D ambiguous. The CDR3 consists of 11 residues. Germline CDR1 and CDR2: SNHLY and FYNNEI. The CDR3 loop is CASSEAPLLYF. The CDR3 DNA sequence: TGTGCCAGCAGTGAAGCGCCCCTTTTGTACTTT.

This rearrangement joins TRBV4-1 to TRBJ1-5; no reliable D call. Deletions cut 0 bases from V and 3 bases from J, with 9 bases between. The CDR3 is 15 amino acids. Germline V gene data show CDR1 as MGHRA and CDR2 as YSYEKL. Here the CDR3 DNA reads TGCGCCAGCAGCCAAGAGAGCAGGAACAATCAGCCCCAGCATTTT. Amino acid sequence: CASSQESRNNQPQHF.

The chain joins TRBV20-1 to TRBJ1-1; D is unresolved. The CDR3 runs 9 residues. CDR1 DFQATT and CDR2 SNEGSKA come from the germline V gene (reference sequence). The CDR3 sequence is CRSDTEAFF. CDR3 coding DNA: TGCAGATCGGACACTGAAGCTTTCTTT.